Below are 16 T cell receptor beta chains sequenced from a single sample in a study of shared clonotypes between healthy human individuals. The protocol was immunoSEQ multiplex PCR, while the TCRdb copy is restricted to in-frame clones and leaves out a portion. The table includes roughly 1,500,000 clones, around 98% detected once. The sample taken for sequencing was naive CD4+ T cells sorted from blood. As for subset: CD45RA+ positively selected. The receptors stem from a young man in good health.

The chain combines TRBV25-1 with TRBJ2-1; D is unresolved. Germline V gives CDR1 MGHDK, CDR2 SYGVNS. Trimming shortened V by 4 bases and J by 1 base, and 11 bases separated the two germline ends. The CDR3 is 15 amino acids. The CDR3 spells CASSGLQESYNEQFF. The CDR3 DNA is TGTGCCAGCAGTGGCCTCCAGGAATCCTACAATGAGCAGTTCTTC. Combining the CDR3 with reference TRBV25-1 and TRBJ2-1 gives the whole variable domain EADIYQTPRYLVIGTGKKITLECSQTMGHDKMYWYQQDPGMELHLIHYSYGVNSTEKGDLSSESTVSRIRTEHFPLTLESARPSHTSQYLCASSGLQESYNEQFFGPGTRLTVL.

A note on this clone: The germline gene is not matched at one end of the junction; a read error may be the cause. V usage is TRBV7-7 and J usage is TRBJ2-3; 8 bases match TRBD2. The CDR3 consists of 19 residues. Germline lookup yields CDR1 SSHAT and CDR2 FNYEAQ (reference sequence). The CDR3 sequence is CASSLGGLVEVPFTDTQYF. The DNA of the CDR3 is TGTGCTAGCAGCTTAGGGGGACTAGTGGAAGTGCCGTTCACAGATACGCAGTATTTT.

The V and J genes are TRBV28 and TRBJ2-7; D possibly corresponds to TRBD2 (5 bases). This CDR3 is 15 amino acids long. Trimming removed 2 bases at V and 4 bases at J, with 15 bases between. Germline loops: CDR1 MDHEN, CDR2 SYDVKM. CDR3 sequence (DNA): TGTGCCAGCAGTTTACCTCCCCCGCTAGCATACGAGCAGTACTTC. Translated: CASSLPPPLAYEQYF. Full variable domain (missing parts from reference TRBV28 and TRBJ2-7): DVKVTQSSRYLVKRTGEKVFLECVQDMDHENMFWYRQDPGLGLRLIYFSYDVKMKEKGDIPEGYSVSREKKERFSLILESASTNQTSMYLCASSLPPPLAYEQYFGPGTRLTVT.

The chain couples TRBV7-2 to TRBJ2-1; no clear D gene. In germline, CDR1 is SGHTA, CDR2 FQGNSA. Deletions cut 5 bases from V and 3 bases from J, with 5 bases between. The CDR3 is made up of 12 amino acids. The CDR3 region has the DNA TGTGCCAGCAGCAGTTTCTACAATGAGCAGTTCTTC. Encoded protein: CASSSFYNEQFF.

The gene calls are TRBV19 and TRBJ2-7; D call uncertain. V gave up 3 bases and J gave up 9 bases, with 15 bases separating them. Germline V gene data show CDR1 as LNHDA and CDR2 as SQIVND (reference sequence). CDR3 length: 13 amino acids. The CDR3 DNA reads TGTGCCAGTAGTATGGATAGGCGTTCCGGGCAGTACTTC. Translated, it gives CASSMDRRSGQYF.

Details on this clone: One junction end does not reproduce the germline sequence, and a read error may be involved. The rearrangement uses TRBV11-2 and TRBJ2-1, with D perhaps being TRBD1 or TRBD2 (6 bases each). The CDR3 spans 15 residues. CDR1 and CDR2 (germline): SGHAT, FQNNGV. CDR3 loop: CASSQVGGWGNKQFF. CDR3 nucleotide sequence: TGTGCCAGCAGCCAGGTGGGGGGCTGGGGCAATAAGCAGTTCTTC.

The chain employs TRBV11-3 and TRBJ2-3; D not certain. The germline V and J ends were trimmed by 5 bases and 10 bases, with 16 bases remaining between them. The CDR3 loop spans 13 amino acids. Germline V gene data show CDR1 as SGHNT and CDR2 as YENEEA. The DNA for the CDR3 is TGTGCCAGCAGCCCACTCGGATCTTGGGCGCAGTATTTT. Translated: CASSPLGSWAQYF.

This chain joins TRBV28 and TRBJ2-7; D gene ambiguous. The CDR3 is 11 amino acids. V was shortened by 5 bases and J by 4 bases, with 6 bases between the two germline ends. The germline V gene has CDR1 MDHEN and CDR2 SYDVKM. In nucleotides, the CDR3 is TGTGCCAGCAGTGCTCTTTACGAGCAGTACTTC. This sequence encodes CASSALYEQYF.

This sequence joins TRBV5-6 and TRBJ2-7; D not resolved. Deletions cut 3 bases from V and 2 bases from J, with 12 bases between. CDR3 length equals 14 residues. Per germline, CDR1 SGHDT and CDR2 YYEEEE. CDR3 amino acids: CASSYTVGAYEQYF. Written as DNA, the CDR3 is TGTGCCAGCAGCTACACGGTAGGAGCCTACGAGCAGTACTTC.

This chain links TRBV6-1 with TRBJ2-5; D is unresolved. The length of the CDR3 is 10 residues. The V and J ends lost 10 bases and 10 bases respectively, with 13 bases between them. Germline CDR1 and CDR2: MNHNS and SASEGT. This chain's CDR3 is CATLKRVQYF. The CDR3 DNA is TGTGCCACCCTTAAAAGGGTCCAGTACTTC.

V is TRBV7-3 and J is TRBJ2-7; 9 positions match TRBD2. Trimming at V came to 0 bases and at J to 4 bases, leaving 7 bases not matched to a gene. Looked up from germline, CDR1 is SGHTA and CDR2 is FQGTGA. The CDR3 loop spans 16 amino acids. The CDR3 bases are TGTGCCAGCAGCTTAACTGGTCGGACTAGCGTTTACGAGCAGTACTTC. The encoded protein is CASSLTGRTSVYEQYF. Variable domain in full (rest from reference TRBV7-3 and TRBJ2-7): GAGVSQTPSNKVTEKGKYVELRCDPISGHTALYWYRQSLGQGPEFLIYFQGTGAADDSGLPNDRFFAVRPEGSVSTLKIQRTERGDSAVYLCASSLTGRTSVYEQYFGPGTRLTVT.

This clone was detected only once. The V call is TRBV18, the J call TRBJ2-1; no firm D call. Looked up from germline, CDR1 is KGHSH and CDR2 is LQKENI. V lost 3 bases and J lost 6, with 9 bases in between. The CDR3 loop spans 13 amino acids. This CDR3 reads CASSPILVNEQFF. The CDR3 DNA reads as TGTGCCAGCTCACCGATACTCGTCAATGAGCAGTTCTTC.

CDR3 loop: CASSQGGLSSYEQYF. The CDR3 nucleotides are TGTGCCAGCAGCCAAGGGGGACTCTCCTCCTACGAGCAGTACTTC. This chain uses TRBV7-8 with TRBJ2-7; D is perhaps TRBD1 or TRBD2 (6 bases each). CDR1 and CDR2 from the germline V gene are SGHVS and FQNEAQ. V lost 5 bases and J lost 0, with 14 bases in between. The CDR3 consists of 15 residues.

The chain links TRBV27 to TRBJ2-2; 10 nucleotides agree with TRBD2. V dropped 5 bases and J dropped 6; count of bases not matched to a gene: 9. CDR1 and CDR2 from the germline V gene are MNHEY and SMNVEV (reference sequence). The CDR3 loop spans 16 amino acids. CDR3 sequence: CASSLGTSDLPGELFF. CDR3 nucleotide sequence: TGTGCCAGCAGTCTCGGGACTAGCGACCTCCCCGGGGAGCTGTTTTTT.

The gene calls are TRBV7-8 and TRBJ2-2; no definite D call. Germline-derived CDR1 and CDR2 are SGHVS and FQNEAQ. V lost 4 bases, J lost 1 base, and 10 bases lay in between. The CDR3 is 15 residues long. CDR3 protein: CASSSSRLNTGELFF. The CDR3 DNA reads as TGTGCCAGCAGCTCCTCACGATTGAACACCGGGGAGCTGTTTTTT.

The chain links TRBV18 to TRBJ1-1, with D unclear. V dropped 6 bases and J dropped 4 bases, with 12 bases sitting between them. Germline lookup yields CDR1 KGHSH and CDR2 LQKENI. The CDR3 length is 13 residues. CDR3 loop: CASSIGEGTEAFF. The DNA for the CDR3 is TGTGCCAGCTCCATCGGGGAGGGCACTGAAGCTTTCTTT.